A single sample is the source of the 20 T cell receptor beta chains below, sequenced in a study of blood T cell repertoires in COVID-19. Only in-frame clones appear in the TCRdb table, and some are missing; sequencing was by immunoSEQ multiplex PCR. The repertoire includes 60,000 to 75,000 clones, 65% to 85% of them detected once, and about half sits in the top ten. Input material: PBMCs or T cells enriched from blood (not recorded which). The origin of the receptors is a woman aged 60 to 75 who had been exposed to COVID-19.

CDR3 protein: CASSGGRNQETQYF. In DNA form, the CDR3 reads TGCGCCAGCAGCGGCGGGCGGAACCAAGAGACCCAGTACTTC. This chain connects TRBV5-1 to TRBJ2-5; possible D gene TRBD2, 5 bases. Germline CDR1 SGHRS, CDR2 YFSETQ. This CDR3 contains 14 residues. V was cut by 4 bases and J by 0 bases, with 10 bases left in between.

This sequence joins TRBV28 and TRBJ1-6; tentative D call: TRBD1 (5 bases). V was cut by 2 bases and J by 5 bases, with 7 bases left in between. This CDR3 is 14 amino acids long. Germline lookup yields CDR1 MDHEN and CDR2 SYDVKM. This CDR3 is CASSLPGNNSPLHF. CDR3 nucleotides: TGTGCCAGCAGTTTACCAGGGAATAATTCACCCCTCCACTTT.

The rearrangement links TRBV19 to TRBJ1-2; 8 nucleotides agree with TRBD1. The CDR3 has 15 amino acids. Germline V lookup: CDR1 LNHDA, CDR2 SQIVND (reference sequence). Trimming removed 6 bases from V and 4 bases from J; junction bases left unmatched: 10. The CDR3 DNA sequence: TGTGCCAGTAGAACCCAGGGGGCGTCTATCTATGGCTACACCTTC. Translating gives CASRTQGASIYGYTF.

This clone was picked up one time. The CDR3 loop reads CAWSVTGGDYTF. The CDR3 coding sequence is TGTGCCTGGAGTGTAACAGGGGGGGACTACACCTTC. This chain uses TRBV30 with TRBJ1-2, with TRBD1 matching over 8 bases. The CDR3 totals 12 residues. Germline V CDR1 and CDR2: GTSNPN, SVGIG (reference sequence). The V gene end was trimmed by 0 bases and the J gene end by 10 bases; junction bases not matched to a gene: 4.

The chain recombines TRBV30 with TRBJ1-3; a possible D gene is TRBD1 (6 bases). CDR3 size: 13 residues. CDR1 is GTSNPN, CDR2 SVGIG, per germline (reference sequence). V was clipped by 0 bases and J by 4 bases, with 7 bases between them. Here the CDR3 reads CAWSVQGGNTIYF. The CDR3, as DNA: TGTGCCTGGAGTGTACAGGGCGGAAACACCATATATTTT.

This clone was seen once. The rearrangement joins TRBV18 to TRBJ1-1; 7 positions agree with TRBD1. CDR1 is KGHSH, CDR2 LQKENI, per germline. CDR3 size: 14 residues. V gave up 3 bases and J gave up 5 bases; unmatched junction bases: 6. CDR3 amino acids: CASSPRQGGTEAFF. DNA for the CDR3: TGTGCCAGCTCACCCAGACAGGGAGGAACTGAAGCTTTCTTT.

This clone was seen only once. This sequence joins TRBV7-3 and TRBJ1-5; TRBD1 aligns across 7 bases. V lost 5 bases and J lost 4; bases outside the gene matches: 2. The CDR3 covers 13 residues. Germline CDR1 reads SGHTA; CDR2 reads FQGTGA. This chain's CDR3 is CASSMTGNQPQHF. DNA of the CDR3: TGTGCCAGCAGCATGACAGGGAATCAGCCCCAGCATTTT.

The chain carries TRBV19 and TRBJ1-3; unclear D gene. Germline CDR1 is LNHDA and CDR2 is SQIVND (reference sequence). The CDR3 sequence is 13 residues long. V was trimmed by 7 bases and J by 0 bases, leaving 7 bases between them. This chain's CDR3 is CASTGLSGNTIYF. Written as DNA, the CDR3 is TGTGCCAGTACAGGCCTCTCTGGAAACACCATATATTTT.

This clone was seen once. The rearrangement joins TRBV4-1 to TRBJ2-7; 8 nucleotides agree with TRBD2. V was pared by 0 bases and J by 3 bases, with 7 bases of the junction left unmatched. The length of the CDR3 is 16 residues. Germline loops: CDR1 MGHRA, CDR2 YSYEKL. In nucleotides, the CDR3 is TGCGCCAGCAGCCAAGATACAGCGGGAGAGAGCTACGAGCAGTACTTC. Its protein product is CASSQDTAGESYEQYF.

V is TRBV28 and J is TRBJ2-2; TRBD2 might be the D (5 bases). The V end lost 6 bases, the J end lost 7 bases, and 15 bases lay between the germline ends. CDR1 and CDR2 from the germline V gene are MDHEN and SYDVKM. CDR3 length equals 14 residues. CDR3 sequence (DNA): TGTGCCAGCAGATCTCTAGCTGCCGTCGGGGAGCTGTTTTTT. Translation: CASRSLAAVGELFF. Drawing the rest from reference TRBV28 and TRBJ2-2, the complete variable domain is DVKVTQSSRYLVKRTGEKVFLECVQDMDHENMFWYRQDPGLGLRLIYFSYDVKMKEKGDIPEGYSVSREKKERFSLILESASTNQTSMYLCASRSLAAVGELFFGEGSRLTVL.

The chain uses TRBV12-5 and TRBJ1-2; 7 bases are a match to TRBD1. The length of the CDR3 is 13 residues. J was trimmed by 8 bases and V by 5 bases; bases with no gene match: 8. The germline gives CDR1 LGHNT, CDR2 FRNRAP. As DNA, the CDR3 is TGTGCTAGTGGTGGCGACAGGGATTGGGGCTACACCTTC. Its protein product is CASGGDRDWGYTF.

J is TRBJ1-4 and V is TRBV30, with D possibly matching TRBD1 (5 bases). The CDR3 is 14 residues long. The V end lost 1 base, the J end lost 3 bases, and 9 bases lay between the germline ends. Germline CDR1 and CDR2: GTSNPN and SVGIG (reference sequence). Here the CDR3 reads CAWSGGLANEKLFF. CDR3 nucleotides: TGTGCCTGGAGTGGGGGACTGGCTAATGAAAAACTGTTTTTT.

The genes are TRBV28 and TRBJ1-1; tentative D call: TRBD1 (5 bases). Trimming stripped 8 bases from V and 4 bases from J, with 20 bases between. The CDR3 consists of 15 residues. The germline V gene has CDR1 MDHEN and CDR2 SYDVKM. CDR3 residues: CASVEKRGSGTEAFF. Here the CDR3 DNA reads TGTGCCAGCGTCGAGAAGCGGGGGAGCGGCACTGAAGCTTTCTTT.

In its sample, this clone was seen once. The J gene is TRBJ1-5, the V gene TRBV7-2; 8 bases line up with TRBD1. This CDR3 has 15 amino acids. Germline V gives CDR1 SGHTA, CDR2 FQGNSA. J gave up 6 bases and V 3 bases, and 7 bases lay outside the gene matches. The CDR3 here is CASSFGQGVGQPQHF. CDR3 DNA sequence: TGTGCCAGCAGCTTTGGACAGGGAGTAGGTCAGCCCCAGCATTTT.

The CDR3, as DNA: TGTGCCAGCAGCCAACAGGGGGCGGACTACGAGCAGTACTTC. It translates to CASSQQGADYEQYF. V usage is TRBV7-3 and J usage is TRBJ2-7; 9 bases are shared with TRBD1. With V trimmed by 5 bases and J by 3 bases, 5 bases remained unmatched. The germline V gene encodes CDR1 SGHTA and CDR2 FQGTGA. This CDR3 is 14 amino acids long.

This chain uses TRBV4-3 with TRBJ1-1, with D unclear. Germline V gene sequence: CDR1 LGHNA, CDR2 YSLEER. The CDR3 spans 15 residues. V was trimmed by 4 bases and J by 8 bases, leaving 20 bases between them. This chain's CDR3 is CASSLGETPNGEAFF. The DNA for the CDR3 is TGCGCCAGCAGCCTTGGGGAGACACCCAACGGGGAAGCTTTCTTT.

This clone was seen a single time. V and J are TRBV2 and TRBJ1-2, with 10 bases aligning to TRBD1. The length of the CDR3 is 14 residues. After removal of 5 bases from V and 8 bases from J, the junction contained 8 bases not matched to a gene. Germline CDR1 is SNHLY and CDR2 is FYNNEI. CDR3 sequence reads: CASSRDRGRVGYTF. The CDR3 coding sequence is TGTGCCAGCAGTCGTGACAGGGGGCGGGTGGGCTACACCTTC.

This chain uses TRBV4-1 with TRBJ2-3; D ambiguous. The V gene's germline CDR1 is MGHRA and CDR2 YSYEKL. V was clipped by 1 base and J by 4 bases, with 9 bases between them. The CDR3 consists of 14 residues. CDR3: CASSQAPTPDTQYF. DNA of the CDR3: TGCGCCAGCAGCCAAGCCCCGACTCCAGATACGCAGTATTTT.

The chain's CDR3 is CASSLKLGSSNTEAFF. Written as DNA, the CDR3 is TGTGCCAGCAGCTTAAAATTGGGGAGTAGTAACACTGAAGCTTTCTTT. V gene TRBV7-3 combines with J gene TRBJ1-1; D unresolved. The germline V and J ends were trimmed by 1 base and 2 bases, with 14 bases remaining between them. CDR3 length: 16 residues. Germline V gives CDR1 SGHTA, CDR2 FQGTGA.

The chain carries TRBV28 and TRBJ1-2; TRBD1 aligns across 7 bases. Germline V gene lookup returns CDR1 MDHEN and CDR2 SYDVKM. J gave up 3 bases and V 8 bases, and 12 bases lay outside the gene matches. This CDR3 spans 15 amino acids. CDR3 sequence: CASVLGDRDYYGYTF. The CDR3 bases are TGTGCCAGCGTCTTAGGGGACAGAGACTACTATGGCTACACCTTC.